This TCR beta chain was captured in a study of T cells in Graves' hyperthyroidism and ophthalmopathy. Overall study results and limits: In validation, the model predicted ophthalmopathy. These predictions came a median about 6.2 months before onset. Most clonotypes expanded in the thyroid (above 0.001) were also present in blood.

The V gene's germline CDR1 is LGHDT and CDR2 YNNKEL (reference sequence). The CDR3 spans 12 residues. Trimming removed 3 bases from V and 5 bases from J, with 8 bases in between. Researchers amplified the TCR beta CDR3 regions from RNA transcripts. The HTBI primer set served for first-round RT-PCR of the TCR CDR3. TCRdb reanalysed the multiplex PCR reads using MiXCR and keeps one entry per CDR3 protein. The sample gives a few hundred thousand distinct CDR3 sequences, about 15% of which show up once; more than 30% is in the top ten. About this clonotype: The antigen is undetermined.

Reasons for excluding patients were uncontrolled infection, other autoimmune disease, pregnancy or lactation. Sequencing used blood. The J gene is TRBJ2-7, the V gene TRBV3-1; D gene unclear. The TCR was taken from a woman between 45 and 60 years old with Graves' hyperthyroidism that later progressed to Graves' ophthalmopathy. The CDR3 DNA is TGTGCCAGCAGCCACCAAGGTAACGAGCAGTACTTC. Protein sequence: CASSHQGNEQYF.